This record covers a single TCR beta chain. Its cognate antigen is unknown. The CDR3 covers 14 residues. Germline CDR1 MNHEY, CDR2 SMNVEV (reference sequence). V was cut by 6 bases and J by 4 bases, with 15 bases left in between. Assay used: immunoSEQ multiplex PCR; TCRdb lists only in-frame clones, some missing. The sample records under 150,000 clones, roughly 92% being singletons. The sample comes from a study of brain T cells in children with intractable seizures. Overall study results and limits: Pre-surgery blood may have been undersampled, hiding some clones.

Sequencing was limited to surgery cases with top T cell transcript signatures in brain tissue. Patients received at least one anti-epileptic drug before surgery. The V gene is TRBV27, the J gene TRBJ1-1; no clear D. This TCR came from a boy younger than two with hemimegalencephaly and intractable seizures. The sequences come from peripheral blood, collected at surgery. CDR3 bases: TGTGCCAGCAGAGAAACACCCAGGCTCACTGAAGCTTTCTTT. Amino acids: CASRETPRLTEAFF.